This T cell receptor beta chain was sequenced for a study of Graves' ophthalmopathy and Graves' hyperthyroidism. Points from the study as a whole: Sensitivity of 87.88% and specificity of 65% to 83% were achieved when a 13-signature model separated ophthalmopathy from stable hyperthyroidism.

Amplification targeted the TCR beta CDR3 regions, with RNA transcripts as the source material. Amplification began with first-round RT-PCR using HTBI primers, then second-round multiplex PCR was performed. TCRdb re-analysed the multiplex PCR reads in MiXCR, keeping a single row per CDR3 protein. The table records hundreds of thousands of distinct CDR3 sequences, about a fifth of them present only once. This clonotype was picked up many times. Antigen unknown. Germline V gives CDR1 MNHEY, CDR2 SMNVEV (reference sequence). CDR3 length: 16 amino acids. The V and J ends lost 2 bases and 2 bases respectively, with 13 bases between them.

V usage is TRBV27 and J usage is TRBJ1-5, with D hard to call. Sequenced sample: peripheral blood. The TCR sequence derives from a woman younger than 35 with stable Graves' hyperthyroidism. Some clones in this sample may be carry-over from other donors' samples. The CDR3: CASSLGRTGGNQPQHF. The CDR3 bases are TGTGCCAGCAGTTTAGGGCGGACCGGTGGCAATCAGCCCCAGCATTTT.